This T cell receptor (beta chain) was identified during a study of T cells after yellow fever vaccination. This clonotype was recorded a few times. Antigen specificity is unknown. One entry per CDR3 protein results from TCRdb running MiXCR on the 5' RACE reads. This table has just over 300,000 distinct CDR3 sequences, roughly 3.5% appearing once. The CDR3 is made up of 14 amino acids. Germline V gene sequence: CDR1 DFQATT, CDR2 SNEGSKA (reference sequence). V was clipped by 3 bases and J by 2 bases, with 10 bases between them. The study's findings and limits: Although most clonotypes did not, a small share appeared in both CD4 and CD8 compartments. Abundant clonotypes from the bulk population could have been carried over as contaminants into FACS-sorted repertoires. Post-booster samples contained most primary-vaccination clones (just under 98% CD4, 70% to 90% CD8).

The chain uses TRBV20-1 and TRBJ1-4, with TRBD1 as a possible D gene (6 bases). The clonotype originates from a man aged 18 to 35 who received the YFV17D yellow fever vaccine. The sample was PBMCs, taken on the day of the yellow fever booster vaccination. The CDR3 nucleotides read TGCAGTGCTAGCCGGGACACCACTAATGAAAAACTGTTTTTT. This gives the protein CSASRDTTNEKLFF.